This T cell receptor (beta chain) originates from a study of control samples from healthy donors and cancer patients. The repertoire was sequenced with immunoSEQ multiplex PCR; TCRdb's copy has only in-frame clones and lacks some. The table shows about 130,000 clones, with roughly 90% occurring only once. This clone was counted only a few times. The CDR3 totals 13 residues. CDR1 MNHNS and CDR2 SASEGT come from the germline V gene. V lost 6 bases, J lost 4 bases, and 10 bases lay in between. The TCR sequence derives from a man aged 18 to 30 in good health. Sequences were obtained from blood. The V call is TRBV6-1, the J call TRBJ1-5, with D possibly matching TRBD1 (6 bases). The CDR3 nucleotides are TGTGCCAGCAGCCCAACAGGGAATCAGCCCCAGCATTTT. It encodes CASSPTGNQPQHF.